This T cell receptor beta chain comes out of a study of blood T cells in healthy people across ages. At the level of the study: When template switching was applied, about one barcoded beta molecule was captured per two T cells. General study results and limits: TCR beta diversity tracked closely with naive T cell percentage.

Points on this clonotype: What it binds is not known.

Germline V lookup: CDR1 MNHNS, CDR2 SASEGT. The CDR3 has 17 residues. The V gene end was trimmed by 6 bases and the J gene end by 4 bases; junction bases not matched to a gene: 17. Each sample yielded at least 6 million isolated PBMCs. A second about 6 to 12 cycle PCR used barcoded and J-beta primers. MiXCR, run by TCRdb on the 5' RACE reads, gives a single entry per CDR3 protein. Of about 1.4 million distinct CDR3 sequences in the sample, around 59% were seen once. The rearrangement links TRBV6-1 to TRBJ2-5, with 7 positions matching TRBD1. The clonotype comes from a man aged 18 to 29 in good health. Sequencing was carried out using blood. The DNA of the CDR3 is TGTGCCAGCAGCGCCAGCGATACGACAGGGCCCGGAGAGACCCAGTACTTC. Protein product: CASSASDTTGPGETQYF.